This is a list of T cell receptor beta chains from one sample in a study of blood T cells in healthy people across ages. TCRdb fed the 5' RACE reads into MiXCR, producing one record per CDR3 protein. The data contain roughly 1.9 million distinct CDR3 sequences, 35% to 50% of them singletons. The sequenced sample was blood. The receptors were sampled from a human donor in good health. Both conserved end residues are part of each CDR3. The D gene is left open where the match is weak. Expanded clones are given a class, and other clones once, few, many or no size at all.

D gene,clone size,V gene,J gene,CDR3 DNA,CDR3 protein
TRBD2,.,TRBV5-1,TRBJ2-5,TGCGCCAGCAGCGCGCGGAGCGGGGCTACACAGGAGACCCAGTACTTC,CASSARSGATQETQYF
TRBD2,few,TRBV5-1,TRBJ2-7,TGCGCCAGCAGCTTGGGTTCTAGCGGGGACTCCTACGAGCAGTACTTC,CASSLGSSGDSYEQYF
TRBD2,.,TRBV3-1,TRBJ2-3,TGTGCCAGCAGCCTCGACGGAACCGGGACTAGGAGGACAGATACGCAGTATTTT,CASSLDGTGTRRTDTQYF
.,.,TRBV6-5,TRBJ1-2,TGTGCCAGCAGCCGACAGGATCTTTTGTCCGGCGGCTACACCTTC,CASSRQDLLSGGYTF
.,.,TRBV28,TRBJ2-5,TGTGCCAGCAGTTTAGTCAGGGGACAATTGGAGCAGTACTTC,CASSLVRGQLEQYF
.,.,TRBV7-2,TRBJ2-2,TGTGCCAGCAGCTTACGGGGGGCAGCGAACACCGGGGAGCTGTTTTTT,CASSLRGAANTGELFF
TRBD2,.,TRBV3-1,TRBJ2-1,TGTGCCAGCAGCCCCGGGACTAGCGGGGGGGCCAGGGAGCAGTTCTTC,CASSPGTSGGAREQFF
TRBD1,.,TRBV29-1,TRBJ1-1,TGCAGCGTTGTCATCCCGACAGGGGGATGGACTGAAGCTTTCTTT,CSVVIPTGGWTEAFF
TRBD1,.,TRBV11-2,TRBJ2-5,TGTGCCAGCAGCTTTCAACCGGGACAGTTGGATACCCAGTACTTC,CASSFQPGQLDTQYF
TRBD1,many,TRBV12-3/TRBV12-4,TRBJ1-2,TGTGCCAGCAGCCCCGACAGGGTAGGGGGCTACACCTTC,CASSPDRVGGYTF
.,few,TRBV20-1,TRBJ2-7,TGCAGTGCTACTGAAGGACCCTACGAGCAGTACTTC,CSATEGPYEQYF
.,few,TRBV5-1,TRBJ2-5,TGTGCCAGCAGTTCTGCACCCCAAGAGACCCAGTACTTC,CASSSAPQETQYF
.,.,TRBV6-5,TRBJ1-1,TGTGCCAGCAGGGACAGTAACACTGAAGCTTTCTTT,CASRDSNTEAFF
.,.,TRBV6-5,TRBJ2-2,TGTGCCAGCAGTTACTCGATTCAGGGGAGGGGGGAGCTGTTTTTT,CASSYSIQGRGELFF
.,few,TRBV14,TRBJ1-2,TGTGCCAGCAGCCAAATTGACGGGAACTATGGCTACACCTTC,CASSQIDGNYGYTF
.,few,TRBV4-1,TRBJ2-3,TGCGCCAGCAGCGGGGACTTGGGGCAGTATTTT,CASSGDLGQYF
.,.,TRBV3-1,TRBJ1-1,TGTGCCAGCAGGAAGGGGTATTTGGGAGTCACTGAAGCTTTCTTT,CASRKGYLGVTEAFF
.,few,TRBV7-2,TRBJ2-3,TGTGCCAGCAGCTCGGGATATACCACAGATACGCAGTATTTT,CASSSGYTTDTQYF
.,.,TRBV5-5,TRBJ1-2,TGTGCCAGCAGCCCCGGAGGGGTATCTATTAACTATGGCTACACCTTC,CASSPGGVSINYGYTF
.,.,TRBV20-1,TRBJ2-3,TGCAGTGCTAGGGAAGAGATGGGGATTATTAACACAGATACGCAGTATTTT,CSAREEMGIINTDTQYF
.,.,TRBV5-1,TRBJ2-4,TGCGCCAGCAGCTTTTTGGGGCTGGAAAACATTCAGTACTTC,CASSFLGLENIQYF
TRBD2,.,TRBV27,TRBJ2-4,TGTGCCAGCAGTTTAGTCGGGGGGACTGCCGTTATTCAGTACTTC,CASSLVGGTAVIQYF
TRBD1,.,TRBV12-3/TRBV12-4,TRBJ1-2,TGTGCCAGCAGCTGGGACAGGGGAATGAGTGGCTACACCTTC,CASSWDRGMSGYTF
.,.,TRBV5-1,TRBJ1-1,TGCGCCAGCAGCTGGGGAACTTCGGACACTGAAGCTTTCTTT,CASSWGTSDTEAFF
.,few,TRBV4-3,TRBJ1-2,TGCGCCAGCAGCCAAGGGTCGGCGGTACCGGATGGCTACACCTTC,CASSQGSAVPDGYTF
TRBD1,few,TRBV7-8,TRBJ2-7,TGTGCCAGCAGCTTAGCGGAGACAGGGGCACCCGAGCAGTACTTC,CASSLAETGAPEQYF
.,.,TRBV12-3/TRBV12-4,TRBJ2-1,TGTGCCAGCGATGAGGTTGGTGAGCAGTTCTTC,CASDEVGEQFF
.,few,TRBV6-2/TRBV6-3,TRBJ2-2,TGTGCCAGCATCCCAGGGGCAGTTAACACCGGGGAGCTGTTTTTT,CASIPGAVNTGELFF
TRBD1,.,TRBV24-1,TRBJ1-5,TGTGCCACCAGTGATCCTGGACAGGGGGCCACGGCCCAGCATTTT,CATSDPGQGATAQHF
.,few,TRBV7-6,TRBJ1-1,TGTGCCAGCAGCTTAGGCCCGCTGCACGAAGCTTTCTTT,CASSLGPLHEAFF